Sequencing of this T cell receptor (beta chain) was carried out in a study of blood T cell repertoires in COVID-19. About the research overall: Sites across the United States, Italy and Spain contributed samples from acute and convalescent COVID-19. T cells, B-cell-depleted T cells, or PBMCs provided the cDNA or gDNA that served as material.

CDR3 length equals 17 residues. Germline assignment: CDR1 KGHSH and CDR2 LQKENI. Trimming took 2 bases from V and 2 from J, leaving 15 bases between them. Per the study methods: It was from reference gene primer amplification that nucleated cell counts were estimated. Repertoires were generated with immunoSEQ multiplex PCR, while TCRdb's copy carries only in-frame clones and drops some. That table gives V, J and clone size, and the DNA gave D and trimming. This table has 65,000 to 85,000 clones, 78% appearing once. The specimen was peripheral blood. The TCR originated in a human donor in a cohort sampled during active COVID-19. V is TRBV18 and J is TRBJ2-2; D perhaps matches TRBD1 (5 bases). The CDR3 DNA sequence: TGTGCCAGCTCACCATTCGCCTTGACAGATAACACCGGGGAGCTGTTTTTT. Protein: CASSPFALTDNTGELFF.